This TCR beta chain was profiled in a study of blood T cell repertoires in COVID-19. The CDR3 loop spans 17 amino acids. CDR1 is MDHEN, CDR2 SYDVKM, per germline. V was trimmed by 6 bases and J by 0 bases, leaving 15 bases between them. As processed by the authors: Reference gene primer amplification in the assay estimated nucleated cell counts. This table comes from immunoSEQ multiplex PCR, and its TCRdb copy is limited to in-frame clones, with some not included. That table supplies the V and J calls and clone size; D and trimming were determined from the DNA. The profile shows fewer than 90,000 clones, around three quarters of them singletons.

This receptor was obtained from a human donor in a cohort sampled during active COVID-19. The sample was peripheral blood. This chain connects TRBV28 to TRBJ2-6; D unclear. The CDR3 DNA reads TGTGCCAGCAGCTCTTCACGAGGATTCTCTGGGGCCAACGTCCTGACTTTC. Translation gives CASSSSRGFSGANVLTF.